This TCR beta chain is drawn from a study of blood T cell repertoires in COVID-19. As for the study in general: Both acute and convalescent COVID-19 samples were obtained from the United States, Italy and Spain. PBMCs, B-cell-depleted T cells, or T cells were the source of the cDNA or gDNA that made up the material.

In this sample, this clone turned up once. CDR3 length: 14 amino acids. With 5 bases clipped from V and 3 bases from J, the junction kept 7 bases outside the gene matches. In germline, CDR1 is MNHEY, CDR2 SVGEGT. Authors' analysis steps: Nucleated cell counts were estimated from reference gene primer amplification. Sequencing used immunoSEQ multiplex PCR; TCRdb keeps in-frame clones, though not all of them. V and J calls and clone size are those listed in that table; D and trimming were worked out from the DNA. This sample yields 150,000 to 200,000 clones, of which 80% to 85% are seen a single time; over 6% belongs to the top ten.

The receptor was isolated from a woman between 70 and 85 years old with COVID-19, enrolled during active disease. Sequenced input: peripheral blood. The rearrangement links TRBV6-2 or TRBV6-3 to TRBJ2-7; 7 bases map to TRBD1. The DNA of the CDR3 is TGTGCCAGCAGTCGACAGGGTTGGGGCTACGAGCAGTACTTC. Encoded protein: CASSRQGWGYEQYF.